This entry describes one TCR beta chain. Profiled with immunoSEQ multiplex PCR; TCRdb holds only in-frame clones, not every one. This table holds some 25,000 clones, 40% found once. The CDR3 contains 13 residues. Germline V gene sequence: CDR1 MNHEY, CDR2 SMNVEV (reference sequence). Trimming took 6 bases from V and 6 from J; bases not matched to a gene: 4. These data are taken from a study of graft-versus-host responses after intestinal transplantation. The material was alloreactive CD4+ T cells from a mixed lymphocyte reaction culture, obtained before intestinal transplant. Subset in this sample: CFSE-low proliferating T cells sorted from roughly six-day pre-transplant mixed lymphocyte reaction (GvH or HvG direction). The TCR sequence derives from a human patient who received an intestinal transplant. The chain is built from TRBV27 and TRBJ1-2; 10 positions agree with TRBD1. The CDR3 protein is CASRGQGQNGYTF. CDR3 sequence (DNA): TGTGCCAGCAGGGGACAGGGGCAAAATGGCTACACCTTC.